These 8 T cell receptor beta chains were sequenced from one sample in a study of CD8 T cells in ankylosing spondylitis. Study-wide findings and caveats: Blood of patients with ankylosing spondylitis appeared to be characterized by a TCR beta motif of several highly homologous variants.

TCRdb independently ran MiXCR on the 5' RACE reads; one entry per CDR3 protein. The sample records 200,000 to 250,000 distinct CDR3 sequences, 18% being singletons. Their cognate antigens are unknown. The sequencing sample was made of blood, either unsorted or a sorted T cell fraction (not recorded which). The source is a male donor with ankylosing spondylitis.

This clonotype appeared a few times. The chain carries TRBV19 and TRBJ2-7; 7 bases match TRBD2. V lost 1 base, J lost 3 bases, and 6 bases stayed unmatched. The V gene's germline CDR1 is LNHDA and CDR2 SQIVND (reference sequence). The CDR3 spans 15 residues. The CDR3 region is CASSIGLAAIYEQYF. As DNA, the CDR3 is TGTGCCAGTAGTATAGGTCTAGCGGCGATCTACGAGCAGTACTTC.

The J gene is TRBJ1-1, the V gene TRBV4-1, with D hard to call. The germline V gene has CDR1 MGHRA and CDR2 YSYEKL. CDR3 length: 13 amino acids. V was shortened by 1 base and J by 14 bases, with 17 bases between the two germline ends. The CDR3 is CASSQGASLQLFF. The CDR3 DNA follows: TGCGCCAGCAGCCAAGGGGCCAGTTTGCAGTTGTTCTTT.

This rearrangement joins TRBV29-1 to TRBJ2-2, with D hard to call. Germline lookup yields CDR1 SQVTM and CDR2 ANQGSEA. V shed 4 bases and J shed 7 bases, with 13 bases lying between them. The CDR3 has 13 residues. DNA of the CDR3: TGCAGCGTTGTGAAGGGCGCCAGCGGGGAGCTGTTTTTT. Translation gives CSVVKGASGELFF.

The chain uses TRBV12-3 or TRBV12-4 and TRBJ2-5; a weak D match, TRBD2 (5 bases). V lost 5 bases, J lost 2 bases, and 12 bases lay in between. This CDR3 spans 14 amino acids. CDR3 DNA sequence: TGTGCCAGCAGTCCCCAGGACTGGCAAGAGACCCAGTACTTC. Amino acid sequence: CASSPQDWQETQYF.

This clonotype was picked up a small number of times. The chain links TRBV27 to TRBJ1-1; D not certain. This CDR3 has 13 amino acids. Germline loops: CDR1 MNHEY, CDR2 SMNVEV (reference sequence). V dropped 0 bases and J dropped 10 bases, with 12 bases sitting between them. CDR3 sequence: CASSLSPQSGAFF. CDR3 bases: TGTGCCAGCAGTTTATCCCCTCAATCGGGAGCTTTCTTT.

V gene TRBV4-2 combines with J gene TRBJ2-5; TRBD2 aligns across 14 bases. Trimming at V came to 1 base and at J to 12 bases, leaving 10 bases not matched to a gene. CDR1 and CDR2 from the germline V gene are LGHNA and YNFKEQ. The CDR3 loop spans 16 amino acids. CDR3 bases: TGTGCCAGCAGCCAAGTACCCGGGACTAGCGGGGGTCCTGAGTACTTC. The encoded protein is CASSQVPGTSGGPEYF.

The sample holds a few counts of this clonotype. The gene calls are TRBV27 and TRBJ1-1, with TRBD1 matching over 7 bases. Germline V gene lookup returns CDR1 MNHEY and CDR2 SMNVEV (reference sequence). CDR3 length: 14 residues. J was trimmed by 4 bases and V by 5 bases; bases with no gene match: 7. The CDR3 protein is CASSVGGGGTEAFF. The CDR3 nucleotides read TGTGCCAGCAGTGTAGGGGGCGGAGGCACTGAAGCTTTCTTT.

This clonotype has a handful of counts. This rearrangement joins TRBV29-1 to TRBJ2-7; 8 bases agree with TRBD1. The CDR3 consists of 15 residues. CDR1 and CDR2 (germline): SQVTM, ANQGSEA. Losses at the gene ends were 4 bases for V and 0 bases for J; bases not matched to a gene: 8. CDR3 sequence: CSVGGGQGASYEQYF. The CDR3 bases are TGCAGCGTTGGAGGTGGGCAGGGGGCCTCCTACGAGCAGTACTTC.